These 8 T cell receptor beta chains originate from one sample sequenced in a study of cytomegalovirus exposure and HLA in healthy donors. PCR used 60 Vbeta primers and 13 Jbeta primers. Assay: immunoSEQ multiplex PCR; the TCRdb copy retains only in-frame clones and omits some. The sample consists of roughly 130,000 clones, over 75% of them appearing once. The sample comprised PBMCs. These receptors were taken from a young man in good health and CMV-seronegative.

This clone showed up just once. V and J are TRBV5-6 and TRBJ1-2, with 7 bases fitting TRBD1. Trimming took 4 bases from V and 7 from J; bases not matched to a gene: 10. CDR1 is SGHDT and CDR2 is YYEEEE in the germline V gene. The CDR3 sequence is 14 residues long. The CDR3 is CASSPETGSGGYTF. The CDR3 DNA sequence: TGTGCCAGCAGCCCTGAGACAGGGTCTGGTGGCTACACCTTC.

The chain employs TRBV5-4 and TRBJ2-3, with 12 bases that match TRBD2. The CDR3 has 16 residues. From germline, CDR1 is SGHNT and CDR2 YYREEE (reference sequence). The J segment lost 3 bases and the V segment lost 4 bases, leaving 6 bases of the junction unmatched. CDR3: CASSPLGLAGTDTQYF. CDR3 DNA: TGTGCCAGCAGCCCGCTTGGACTAGCGGGGACAGATACGCAGTATTTT.

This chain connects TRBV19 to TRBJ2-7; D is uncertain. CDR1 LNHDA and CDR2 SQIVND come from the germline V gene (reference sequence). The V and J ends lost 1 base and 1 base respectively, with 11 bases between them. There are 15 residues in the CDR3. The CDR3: CASSIARSSSYEQYF. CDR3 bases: TGTGCCAGTAGTATAGCGCGGTCCTCATCCTACGAGCAGTACTTC.

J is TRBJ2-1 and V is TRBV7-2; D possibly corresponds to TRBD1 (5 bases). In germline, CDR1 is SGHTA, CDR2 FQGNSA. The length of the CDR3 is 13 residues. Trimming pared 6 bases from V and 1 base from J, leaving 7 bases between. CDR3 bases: TGTGCCAGCAGGGCAGGGTCCTACAATGAGCAGTTCTTC. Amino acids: CASRAGSYNEQFF. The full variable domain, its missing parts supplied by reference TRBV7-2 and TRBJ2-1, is GAGVSQSPSNKVTEKGKDVELRCDPISGHTALYWYRQSLGQGLEFLIYFQGNSAPDKSGLPSDRFSAERTGGSVSTLTIQRTQQEDSAVYLCASRAGSYNEQFFGPGTRLTVL.

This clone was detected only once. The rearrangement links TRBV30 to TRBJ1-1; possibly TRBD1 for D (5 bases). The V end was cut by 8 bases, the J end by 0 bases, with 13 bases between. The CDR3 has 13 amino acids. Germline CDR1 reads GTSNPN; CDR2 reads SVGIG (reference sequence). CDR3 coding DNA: TGTGCCCGGATAGGGGCACTGAACACTGAAGCTTTCTTT. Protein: CARIGALNTEAFF.

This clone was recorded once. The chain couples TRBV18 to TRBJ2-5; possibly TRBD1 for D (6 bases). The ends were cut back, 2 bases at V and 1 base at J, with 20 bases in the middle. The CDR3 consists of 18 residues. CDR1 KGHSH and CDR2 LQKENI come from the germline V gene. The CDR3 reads CASSPSRQASLLQETQYF. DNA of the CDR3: TGTGCCAGCTCACCAAGTAGACAGGCTTCCCTTCTCCAAGAGACCCAGTACTTC.

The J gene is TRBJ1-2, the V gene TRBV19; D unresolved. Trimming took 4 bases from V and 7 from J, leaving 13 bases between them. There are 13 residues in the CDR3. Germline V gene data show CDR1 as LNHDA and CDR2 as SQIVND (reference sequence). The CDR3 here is CASSTPTPGGYTF. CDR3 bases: TGTGCCAGTAGTACCCCAACGCCGGGTGGCTACACCTTC.

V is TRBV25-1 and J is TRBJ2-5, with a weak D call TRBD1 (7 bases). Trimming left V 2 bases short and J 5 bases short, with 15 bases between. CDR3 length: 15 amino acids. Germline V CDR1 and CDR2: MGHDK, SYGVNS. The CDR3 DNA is TGTGCCAGCAGTGAAGGAGGGGGCTTGCGGGAGACCCAGTACTTC. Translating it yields CASSEGGGLRETQYF.